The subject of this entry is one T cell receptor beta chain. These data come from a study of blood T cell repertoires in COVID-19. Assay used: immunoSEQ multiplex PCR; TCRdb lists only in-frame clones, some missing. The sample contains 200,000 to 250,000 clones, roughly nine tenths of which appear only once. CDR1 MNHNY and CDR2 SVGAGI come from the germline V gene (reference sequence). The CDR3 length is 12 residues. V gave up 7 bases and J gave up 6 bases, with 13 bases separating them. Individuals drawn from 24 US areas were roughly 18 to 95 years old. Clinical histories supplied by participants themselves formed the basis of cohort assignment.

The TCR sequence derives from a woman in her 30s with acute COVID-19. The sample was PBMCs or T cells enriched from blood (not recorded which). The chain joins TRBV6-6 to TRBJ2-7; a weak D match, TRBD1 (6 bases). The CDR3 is CASTPTGFEQYF. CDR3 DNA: TGTGCCAGCACCCCCACAGGGTTCGAGCAGTACTTC.